The clone carrying this T cell receptor (beta chain) has only a few counts. Antigen: not known. This specimen belongs to a study of beta chain features in type 1 diabetes. General study results and limits: Researchers could not determine here whether HLA type influences TCRB rearrangement. Researchers report that Type 1 diabetes patients had moderately but significantly shorter TCRB CDR3s across all four CD4+ subsets.

Sequencing targeted expressed TCRB transcripts, as all isolated RNA had been reverse transcribed. TCRdb's copy holds only in-frame clones and misses some; the assay was immunoSEQ multiplex PCR. The sample lists hundreds of thousands of clones, around 15% occurring once. Trimming removed 2 bases from V and 7 bases from J, with 8 bases in between. Germline-derived CDR1 and CDR2 are SGHTA and FQGNSA. The CDR3 covers 12 residues. The sequence was collected from a man in his late teens or twenties with type 1 diabetes. The chain carries TRBV7-2 and TRBJ2-5, with D perhaps matching TRBD2 (5 bases). The sequencing sample was made of naive CD4+ T cells from blood. The CDR3 DNA is TGTGCCAGCAGCTTAACGGGGTCGACCCAGTACTTC. Protein sequence: CASSLTGSTQYF. The full variable domain, with the rest looked up from reference TRBV7-2 and TRBJ2-5, is GAGVSQSPSNKVTEKGKDVELRCDPISGHTALYWYRQSLGQGLEFLIYFQGNSAPDKSGLPSDRFSAERTGGSVSTLTIQRTQQEDSAVYLCASSLTGSTQYFGPGTRLLVL.